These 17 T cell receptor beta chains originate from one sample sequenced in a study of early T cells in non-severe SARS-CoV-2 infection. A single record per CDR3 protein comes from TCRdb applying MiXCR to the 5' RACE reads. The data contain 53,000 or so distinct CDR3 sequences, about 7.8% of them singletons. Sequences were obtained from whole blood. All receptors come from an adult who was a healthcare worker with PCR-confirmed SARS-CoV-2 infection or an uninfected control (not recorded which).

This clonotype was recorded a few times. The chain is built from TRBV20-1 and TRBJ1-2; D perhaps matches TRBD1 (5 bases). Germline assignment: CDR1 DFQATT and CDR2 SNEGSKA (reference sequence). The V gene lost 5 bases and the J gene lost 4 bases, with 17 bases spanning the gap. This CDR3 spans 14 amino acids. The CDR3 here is CSAPPGHSLYGYTF. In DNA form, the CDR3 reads TGCAGTGCTCCACCTGGACATTCTCTCTATGGCTACACCTTC.

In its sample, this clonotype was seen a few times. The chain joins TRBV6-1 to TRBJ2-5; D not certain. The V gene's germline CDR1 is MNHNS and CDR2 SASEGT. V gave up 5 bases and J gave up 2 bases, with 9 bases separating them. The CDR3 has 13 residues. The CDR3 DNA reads TGTGCCAGCAGTAACGTTCTACAAGAGACCCAGTACTTC. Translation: CASSNVLQETQYF.

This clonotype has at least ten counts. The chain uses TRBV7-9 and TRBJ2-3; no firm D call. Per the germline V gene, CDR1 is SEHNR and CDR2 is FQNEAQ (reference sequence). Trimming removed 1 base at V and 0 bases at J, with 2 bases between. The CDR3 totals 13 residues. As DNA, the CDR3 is TGTGCCAGCAGCTTAGGTAGCACAGATACGCAGTATTTT. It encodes CASSLGSTDTQYF.

CDR3 residues: CASSPPGRDYGYTF. The CDR3, as DNA: TGTGCCAGCTCACCACCAGGGAGGGACTATGGCTACACCTTC. The chain links TRBV18 to TRBJ1-2; D is ambiguous. V dropped 0 bases and J dropped 3 bases, with 8 bases sitting between them. The CDR3 is made up of 14 amino acids. The germline gives CDR1 KGHSH, CDR2 LQKENI.

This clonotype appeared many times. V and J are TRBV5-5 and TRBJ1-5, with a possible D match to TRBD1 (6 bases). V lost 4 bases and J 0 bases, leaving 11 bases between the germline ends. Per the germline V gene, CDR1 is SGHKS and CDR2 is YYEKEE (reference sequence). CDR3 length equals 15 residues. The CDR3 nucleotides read TGTGCCAGCAGCGACTGGACAGTTAGCAATCAGCCCCAGCATTTT. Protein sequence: CASSDWTVSNQPQHF.

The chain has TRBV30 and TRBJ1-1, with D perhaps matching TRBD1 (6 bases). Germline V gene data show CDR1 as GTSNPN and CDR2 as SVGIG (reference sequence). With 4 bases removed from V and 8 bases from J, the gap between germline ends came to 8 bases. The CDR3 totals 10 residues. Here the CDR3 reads CAWIQGEAFF. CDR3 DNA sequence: TGTGCCTGGATTCAGGGGGAAGCTTTCTTT.

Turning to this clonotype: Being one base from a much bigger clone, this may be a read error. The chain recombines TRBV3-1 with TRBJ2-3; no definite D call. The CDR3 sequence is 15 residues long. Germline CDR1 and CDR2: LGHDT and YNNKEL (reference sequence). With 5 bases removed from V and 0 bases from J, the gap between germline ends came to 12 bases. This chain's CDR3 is CASSFQDLSTDTQYF. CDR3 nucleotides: TGTGCCAGCAGCTTCCAGGACCTAAGCACAGATACGCAGTATTTT.

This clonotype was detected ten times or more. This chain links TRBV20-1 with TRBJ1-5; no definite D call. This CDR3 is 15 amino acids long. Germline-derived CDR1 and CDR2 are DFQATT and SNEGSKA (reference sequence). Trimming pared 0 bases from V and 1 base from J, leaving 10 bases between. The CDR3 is CSARDGVQSNQPQHF. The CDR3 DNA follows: TGCAGTGCTAGAGACGGAGTCCAGAGCAATCAGCCCCAGCATTTT.

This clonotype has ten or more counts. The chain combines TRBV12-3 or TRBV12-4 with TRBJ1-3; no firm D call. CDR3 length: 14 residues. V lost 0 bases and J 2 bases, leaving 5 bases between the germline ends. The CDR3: CASSLAGPGNTIYF. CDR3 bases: TGTGCCAGCAGTTTAGCAGGGCCTGGAAACACCATATATTTT.

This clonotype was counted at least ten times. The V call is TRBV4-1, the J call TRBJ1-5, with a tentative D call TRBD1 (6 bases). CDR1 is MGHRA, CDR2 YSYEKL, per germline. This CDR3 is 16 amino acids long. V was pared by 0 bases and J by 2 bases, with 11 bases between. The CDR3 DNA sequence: TGCGCCAGCAGCCAAGATTTGGGGGGCGGCAATCAGCCCCAGCATTTT. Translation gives CASSQDLGGGNQPQHF.

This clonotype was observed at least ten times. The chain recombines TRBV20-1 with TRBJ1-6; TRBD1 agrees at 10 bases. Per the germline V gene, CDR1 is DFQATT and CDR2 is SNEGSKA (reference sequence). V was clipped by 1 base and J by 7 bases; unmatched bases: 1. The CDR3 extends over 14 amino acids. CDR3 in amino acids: CSARVGQGNSPLHF. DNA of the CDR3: TGCAGTGCTAGAGTGGGACAGGGGAATTCACCCCTCCACTTT.

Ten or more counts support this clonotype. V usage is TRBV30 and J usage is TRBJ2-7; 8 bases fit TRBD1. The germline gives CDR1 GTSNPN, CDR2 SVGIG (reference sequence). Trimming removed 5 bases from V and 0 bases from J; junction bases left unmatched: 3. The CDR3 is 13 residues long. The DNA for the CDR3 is TGTGCCTGGCAACAGGGGGGCTCCTACGAGCAGTACTTC. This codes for CAWQQGGSYEQYF.

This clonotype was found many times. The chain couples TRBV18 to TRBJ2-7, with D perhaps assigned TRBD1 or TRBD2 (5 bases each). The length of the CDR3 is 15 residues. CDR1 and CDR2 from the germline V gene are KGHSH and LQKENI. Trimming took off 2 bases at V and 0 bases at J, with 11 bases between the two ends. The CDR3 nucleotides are TGTGCCAGCTCACCAGGGGGAAGTATCTCCTACGAGCAGTACTTC. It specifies CASSPGGSISYEQYF.

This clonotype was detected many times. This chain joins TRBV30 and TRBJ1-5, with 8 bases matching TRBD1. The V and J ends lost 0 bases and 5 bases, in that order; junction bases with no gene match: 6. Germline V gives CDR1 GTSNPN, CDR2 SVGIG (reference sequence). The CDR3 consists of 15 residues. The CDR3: CAWSVRGRGHQPQHF. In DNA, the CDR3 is TGTGCCTGGAGTGTACGAGGCAGGGGGCATCAGCCCCAGCATTTT.

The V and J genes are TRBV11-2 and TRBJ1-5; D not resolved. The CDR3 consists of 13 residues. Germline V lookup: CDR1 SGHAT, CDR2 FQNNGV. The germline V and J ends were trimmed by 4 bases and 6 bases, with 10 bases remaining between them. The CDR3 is CASSSRPFQPQHF. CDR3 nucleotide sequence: TGTGCCAGCAGCTCCCGCCCCTTTCAGCCCCAGCATTTT.

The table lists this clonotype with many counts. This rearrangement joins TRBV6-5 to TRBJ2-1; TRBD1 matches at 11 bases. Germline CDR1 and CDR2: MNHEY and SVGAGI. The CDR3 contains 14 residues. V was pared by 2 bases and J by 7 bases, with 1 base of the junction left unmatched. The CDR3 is CASSYGDRGNEQFF. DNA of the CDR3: TGTGCCAGCAGTTACGGGGACAGGGGGAATGAGCAGTTCTTC.

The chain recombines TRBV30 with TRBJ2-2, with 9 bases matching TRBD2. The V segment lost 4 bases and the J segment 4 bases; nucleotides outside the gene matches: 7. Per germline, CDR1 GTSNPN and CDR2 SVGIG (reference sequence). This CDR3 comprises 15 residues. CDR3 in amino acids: CAWNSGGGGTGELFF. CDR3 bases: TGTGCCTGGAATAGCGGGGGCGGTGGCACCGGGGAGCTGTTTTTT.